This TCR beta chain appears in the sequencing data of a study of blood T cell repertoires in COVID-19. Cohorts were based on clinical histories the participants reported. The CDR3 has 14 residues. Germline values: CDR1 MNHEY, CDR2 SMNVEV (reference sequence). Trimming shortened V by 4 bases and J by 5 bases, and 12 bases separated the two germline ends. The method was immunoSEQ multiplex PCR; TCRdb's version includes in-frame clones alone and lacks a portion of them. The data contain over 150,000 clones, around 81% of them singletons. The sequenced sample was PBMCs or T cells enriched from blood (not recorded which). This receptor was taken from a man between 35 and 55 years old who had recovered from COVID-19. The V and J genes are TRBV27 and TRBJ2-1; tentatively, D is TRBD1 (6 bases). Here the CDR3 reads CASSYGTNNNEQFF. CDR3 nucleotides: TGTGCCAGCAGTTACGGGACAAATAACAATGAGCAGTTCTTC.